This T cell receptor (beta chain) emerged from a study of post-analysis software for immune sequencing data. General study points: Relative to controls, patients had a few TRBV segments at higher frequency, with TRBV5-6, TRBV5-1 and TRBV20-1 among these. By F measure, samples from a shared preparation batch strongly co-clustered. A significant reduction in normalized Chao1 diversity was observed in multiple sclerosis patients versus controls.

The V end lost 2 bases, the J end lost 4 bases, and 11 bases lay between the germline ends. CDR1 and CDR2 from the germline V gene are DFQATT and SNEGSKA (reference sequence). The CDR3 is made up of 13 amino acids. This clonotype was counted a few times. What it binds is not known. Unique molecular identifiers tagged the TCR beta cDNA libraries. TCRdb recomputed calls from the PCR reads with MiXCR, one row per CDR3 protein. The sample includes 650,000 to 900,000 distinct CDR3 sequences, around 45% of them seen just once. Sample: blood. This TCR derives from a girl aged 5-17 years with multiple sclerosis. The V and J genes are TRBV20-1 and TRBJ2-5, with D perhaps matching TRBD1 (5 bases). Here the CDR3 DNA reads TGCAGTGCTAGACAGGGCGGAGTAGAGACCCAGTACTTC. This encodes CSARQGGVETQYF.